This record concerns one TCR beta chain sequence. Its specificity is unknown. Primers used in a second PCR of about 7 to 12 cycles were a sample-barcoded 5' primer and a J-beta primer mix. TCRdb reprocessed the 5' RACE reads with MiXCR, giving one entry per CDR3 protein. The table includes 1.5 million to 2 million distinct CDR3 sequences, approximately 32% detected once. These data come from a study of blood T cells in healthy people across ages. Findings and caveats of the study: PBMCs were not sorted, which prevented a conclusive comparison of naive versus antigen-experienced cells. TCR beta diversity was tightly associated with the proportion of naive T cells.

Germline-derived CDR1 and CDR2 are DFQATT and SNEGSKA (reference sequence). The CDR3 runs 15 residues. Trimming took 2 bases from V and 0 from J, leaving 13 bases between them. Every donor provided 9.5 to 10 milliliters of peripheral blood. The receptor was isolated from a woman aged 25-40 years in good health. Material for sequencing was blood. V and J are TRBV20-1 and TRBJ1-2, with D unresolved. CDR3 DNA sequence: TGCAGTGCTAGATACAGAACAAAGTCTAACTATGGCTACACCTTC. Translation: CSARYRTKSNYGYTF.